Shown below are 10 T cell receptor beta chains from a single sample sequenced in a study of blood T cells in healthy people across ages. Primed by a sample-barcoded 5' primer and a J-beta primer mix, a second PCR proceeded for 7 to 11 cycles. Each CDR3 protein gets one entry after TCRdb re-called the 5' RACE reads with MiXCR. The sample contains about 800,000 distinct CDR3 sequences, about half of which appear only once. Sequenced sample: blood. The receptor set was obtained from a man aged 80 or over in good health.

The genes are TRBV7-9 and TRBJ1-5, with D possibly being TRBD1 (6 bases). Germline V gene data show CDR1 as SEHNR and CDR2 as FQNEAQ (reference sequence). The CDR3 length is 15 residues. The V end lost 4 bases, the J end lost 3 bases, and 13 bases lay between the germline ends. DNA for the CDR3: TGTGCCAGCAGCTCGGCAGGGGTTGTCAATCAGCCCCAGCATTTT. Residues: CASSSAGVVNQPQHF.

The chain couples TRBV5-1 to TRBJ1-1, with TRBD1 identical over 7 bases. The J segment lost 1 base and the V segment lost 5 bases, leaving 8 bases of the junction unmatched. This CDR3 has 15 amino acids. Germline-derived CDR1 and CDR2 are SGHRS and YFSETQ. This chain's CDR3 is CASRVEDRANTEAFF. As DNA, the CDR3 is TGCGCCAGCAGAGTTGAAGACAGGGCGAACACTGAAGCTTTCTTT.

The chain has TRBV2 and TRBJ1-5, with unresolved D. Trimming left V 0 bases short and J 2 bases short, with 8 bases between. Per the germline V gene, CDR1 is SNHLY and CDR2 is FYNNEI. CDR3 size: 15 residues. CDR3 amino acids: CASSEARTGNQPQHF. The CDR3 DNA sequence: TGTGCCAGCAGTGAAGCCCGGACCGGCAATCAGCCCCAGCATTTT.

The gene calls are TRBV15 and TRBJ1-4; D is uncertain. The V and J ends lost 0 bases and 4 bases respectively, with 6 bases between them. Germline V gene data show CDR1 as LNHNV and CDR2 as YYDKDF (reference sequence). This CDR3 region has 14 residues. The CDR3 is CATSRDLSNEKLFF. The CDR3 DNA is TGTGCCACCAGCAGAGATCTCAGTAATGAAAAACTGTTTTTT.

This chain joins TRBV20-1 and TRBJ2-5; TRBD1 agrees at 7 bases. The V gene end was trimmed by 4 bases and the J gene end by 2 bases; junction bases not matched to a gene: 4. The CDR3 has 13 residues. Germline V gene lookup returns CDR1 DFQATT and CDR2 SNEGSKA (reference sequence). The CDR3 reads CSAIGTAQETQYF. Written as DNA, the CDR3 is TGCAGTGCTATAGGGACAGCACAAGAGACCCAGTACTTC.

The gene calls are TRBV30 and TRBJ2-4; a possible D gene is TRBD1 (6 bases). The DNA end is a closer match to TRBJ2-7, so the J assignment may be wrong. This CDR3 region has 11 residues. Germline CDR1 and CDR2: GTSNPN and SVGIG (reference sequence). The CDR3 region has the DNA TGTGCCTGGATAAGGGGGTACGAGCAGTACTTC. Encoded protein: CAWIRGYEQYF.

This clonotype was counted once. The chain employs TRBV6-6 and TRBJ2-5; TRBD1 might be the D (5 bases). CDR3 length: 14 amino acids. CDR1 and CDR2 (germline): MNHNY, SVGAGI (reference sequence). V was pared by 7 bases and J by 11 bases, with 23 bases between. The CDR3 region has the DNA TGTGCCAGCATCGCGAAAGACAGAAACAATGAGCAGTACTTC. Translating it yields CASIAKDRNNEQYF.

This chain connects TRBV20-1 to TRBJ2-2; unclear D gene. The CDR3 consists of 12 residues. Germline V gene sequence: CDR1 DFQATT, CDR2 SNEGSKA (reference sequence). The V and J ends lost 3 bases and 5 bases respectively, with 7 bases between them. The CDR3 is CSASGFTGELFF. Written as DNA, the CDR3 is TGCAGTGCTAGCGGGTTTACCGGGGAGCTGTTTTTT.

V and J are TRBV14 and TRBJ2-5; D possibly corresponds to TRBD2 (5 bases). V lost 1 base to trimming and J lost 5 bases, with 20 bases between them. Germline CDR1 and CDR2: SGHDN and FVKESK. CDR3 length: 17 amino acids. The CDR3: CASSQGGFGRRAETQYF. DNA for the CDR3: TGTGCCAGCAGCCAAGGAGGCTTCGGCAGGCGGGCGGAGACCCAGTACTTC.

This clonotype appeared many times. V usage is TRBV20-1 and J usage is TRBJ1-6, with D unresolved. The CDR3 covers 15 residues. CDR1 and CDR2 from the germline V gene are DFQATT and SNEGSKA (reference sequence). Trimming took 3 bases from V and 3 from J, leaving 12 bases between them. This CDR3 is CSASQGANYNSPLHF. CDR3 coding DNA: TGCAGTGCTAGTCAAGGTGCAAACTATAATTCACCCCTCCACTTT.